The 9 T cell receptor beta chains listed next were all sequenced from one sample in a study of T cells after posttransplantation cyclophosphamide. Profiling relied on immunoSEQ multiplex PCR, and the TCRdb table lists in-frame clones only, not all of them. The data hold about 52,000 clones, with around 94% observed a single time. The specimen sequenced was PBMCs. Receptor source: a woman aged 25 to 39 in good health and a related stem cell transplant donor.

The V call is TRBV7-9, the J call TRBJ1-6; 11 positions agree with TRBD1. CDR1 and CDR2 from the germline V gene are SEHNR and FQNEAQ (reference sequence). J gave up 10 bases and V 6 bases, and 5 bases lay outside the gene matches. The length of the CDR3 is 14 residues. DNA for the CDR3: TGTGCCAGCAGGCGGACAGGGGGCGACTCACCCCTCCACTTT. Amino acid sequence: CASRRTGGDSPLHF.

This clone was counted once. The rearrangement joins TRBV7-2 to TRBJ2-1; 9 nucleotides align to TRBD2. V shed 5 bases and J 2 bases; nucleotides not matched to a gene: 7. The CDR3 loop spans 16 amino acids. Germline V gene data show CDR1 as SGHTA and CDR2 as FQGNSA. The DNA of the CDR3 is TGTGCCAGCAGCCCACCGGGACTAGCTCCCTACAATGAGCAGTTCTTC. Amino acid sequence: CASSPPGLAPYNEQFF.

J is TRBJ1-5 and V is TRBV28; no reliable D call. Germline assignment: CDR1 MDHEN and CDR2 SYDVKM. Trimming pared 2 bases from V and 3 bases from J, leaving 14 bases between. This CDR3 comprises 16 residues. CDR3 DNA sequence: TGTGCCAGCAGTTTAACAGCTCGAAACTCCAATCAGCCCCAGCATTTT. Protein product: CASSLTARNSNQPQHF.

The chain couples TRBV7-9 to TRBJ1-4; D may be TRBD1 (5 bases). CDR1 and CDR2 (germline): SEHNR, FQNEAQ (reference sequence). Trimming removed 5 bases at V and 7 bases at J, with 17 bases between. The CDR3 covers 15 residues. This chain's CDR3 is CASSPSGVQGEKLFF. The CDR3 DNA reads as TGTGCCAGCAGCCCCAGTGGGGTTCAGGGTGAAAAACTGTTTTTT.

CDR3 DNA: TGTGCCAGCAACAGACAGGGGCATGATTCACCCCTCCACTTT. The encoded protein is CASNRQGHDSPLHF. V gene TRBV5-6 combines with J gene TRBJ1-6; TRBD1 matches 8 bases. Germline values: CDR1 SGHDT, CDR2 YYEEEE. V lost 6 bases, J lost 8 bases, and 7 bases stayed unmatched. The CDR3 spans 14 residues.

The gene calls are TRBV5-8 and TRBJ2-5, with 7 bases lining up with TRBD1. CDR1 and CDR2 from the germline V gene are SGHTS and YDEGEE. With V trimmed by 6 bases and J by 5 bases, 7 bases remained unmatched. The length of the CDR3 is 13 residues. The CDR3 region is CASTPGGRETQYF. CDR3 in DNA: TGTGCCAGCACCCCAGGGGGTCGGGAGACCCAGTACTTC.

This clone turned up a few times. This chain links TRBV29-1 with TRBJ1-5; no definite D call. CDR3 length: 13 amino acids. Trimming cost V 4 bases and J 2 bases, with 9 bases left between them. From germline, CDR1 is SQVTM and CDR2 ANQGSEA. The CDR3 DNA is TGCAGCGTTGGTAAGGAGCGCAATCAGCCCCAGCATTTT. Amino acids: CSVGKERNQPQHF.

The chain combines TRBV4-2 with TRBJ2-1, with D unclear. The CDR3 is 13 residues long. Trimming pared 1 base from V and 5 bases from J, leaving 6 bases between. CDR1 and CDR2 (germline): LGHNA, YNFKEQ. CDR3: CASSQVLDNEQFF. CDR3 sequence (DNA): TGTGCCAGCAGCCAAGTACTTGACAATGAGCAGTTCTTC.

The chain is built from TRBV6-1 and TRBJ2-7, with a tentative D call TRBD2 (6 bases). Between the trimmed V and J ends, which lost 2 bases and 0 bases, there was a span of 11 bases. CDR3 size: 15 residues. The germline V gene encodes CDR1 MNHNS and CDR2 SASEGT. CDR3 DNA sequence: TGTGCCAGCAGTGAATCCCGGGGGAGCTCCTACGAGCAGTACTTC. The encoded protein is CASSESRGSSYEQYF.